The 23 T cell receptor beta chains in this list originate from one sample, sequenced in a study of T cells in Graves' hyperthyroidism and ophthalmopathy. Amplification of TCR beta CDR3 regions used RNA as the template. An initial round of RT-PCR targeting the TCR CDR3 relied on the HTBI primer set. One entry per CDR3 protein, called by TCRdb with MiXCR from the multiplex PCR reads. The sample includes about 570,000 distinct CDR3 sequences, about 43% of them seen just once. The sample comprised peripheral blood or thyroid tissue (not recorded which). The receptors were gathered from an adult woman with Graves' disease, either hyperthyroidism or ophthalmopathy (not recorded which).

This chain connects TRBV7-9 to TRBJ1-6; D is possibly TRBD1 (5 bases). Germline loops: CDR1 SEHNR, CDR2 FQNEAQ (reference sequence). This CDR3 has 16 amino acids. Trimming pared 6 bases from V and 10 bases from J, leaving 22 bases between. CDR3 DNA: TGTGCCAGCAGACCGACCGACGGCAGGGAGAACTCACCCCTCCACTTT. It specifies CASRPTDGRENSPLHF.

The gene calls are TRBV7-3 and TRBJ2-7; the D is unclear. The V gene's germline CDR1 is SGHTA and CDR2 FQGTGA. V was pared by 4 bases and J by 5 bases, with 12 bases between. The CDR3 is made up of 13 amino acids. The CDR3 DNA follows: TGTGCCAGCAGCTCACAAGCTCCCCACGAGCAGTACTTC. Protein sequence: CASSSQAPHEQYF.

The chain joins TRBV7-2 to TRBJ1-5; TRBD1 might be the D (6 bases). Germline values: CDR1 SGHTA, CDR2 FQGNSA. The CDR3 consists of 15 residues. The ends were cut back, 3 bases at V and 15 bases at J, with 24 bases in the middle. This chain's CDR3 is CASSFWGDILLTRHF. The CDR3 DNA follows: TGTGCCAGCAGCTTTTGGGGGGACATTTTATTGACCCGGCATTTT.

In this sample, this clonotype turned up many times. This rearrangement joins TRBV11-1 to TRBJ2-6; D is undetermined. The CDR3 contains 16 residues. Germline-derived CDR1 and CDR2 are SGHAT and FQDESV (reference sequence). Trimming shortened V by 2 bases and J by 4 bases, and 12 bases separated the two germline ends. CDR3 in DNA: TGTGCCAGCAGCTTATACAAGGGTTCCGGGGCCAACGTCCTGACTTTC. Translated, it gives CASSLYKGSGANVLTF.

This clonotype was found many times. The CDR3 sequence: CASGDIGGISNQPQHF. The CDR3 nucleotides read TGTGCCAGCGGGGACATAGGGGGTATCAGCAATCAGCCCCAGCATTTT. The chain uses TRBV2 and TRBJ1-5, with D maybe TRBD1 (6 bases). Trimming left V 8 bases short and J 1 base short, with 18 bases between. This CDR3 has 16 amino acids. Germline V gene data show CDR1 as SNHLY and CDR2 as FYNNEI. Combining the CDR3 with reference TRBV2 and TRBJ1-5 gives the whole variable domain EPEVTQTPSHQVTQMGQEVILRCVPISNHLYFYWYRQILGQKVEFLVSFYNNEISEKSEIFDDQFSVERPDGSNFTLKIRSTKLEDSAMYFCASGDIGGISNQPQHFGDGTRLSIL.

The chain uses TRBV19 and TRBJ1-1, with D uncertain. Germline V CDR1 and CDR2: LNHDA, SQIVND (reference sequence). The V end lost 1 base, the J end lost 6 bases, and 12 bases lay between the germline ends. This CDR3 has 14 residues. The CDR3 here is CASSIGPGGPEAFF. DNA for the CDR3: TGTGCCAGTAGTATAGGCCCGGGAGGGCCTGAAGCTTTCTTT.

V and J are TRBV4-1 and TRBJ1-1; D unclear. CDR1 MGHRA and CDR2 YSYEKL come from the germline V gene. The CDR3 contains 14 residues. Trimming pared 1 base from V and 4 bases from J, leaving 10 bases between. The CDR3 DNA follows: TGCGCCAGCAGCCAAGGGATGCTGCCCACTGAAGCTTTCTTT. Amino acid sequence: CASSQGMLPTEAFF.

The rearrangement uses TRBV6-5 and TRBJ1-1; D uncertain. Germline lookup yields CDR1 MNHEY and CDR2 SVGAGI. The length of the CDR3 is 16 residues. The V end lost 2 bases, the J end lost 7 bases, and 20 bases lay between the germline ends. The DNA of the CDR3 is TGTGCCAGCAGTTACGAGGCAGGCCCGCGCCCGAATGAAGCTTTCTTT. It yields the protein CASSYEAGPRPNEAFF.

CDR3: CAQGGITYEQYF. The CDR3 bases are TGTGCTCAGGGCGGGATCACCTACGAGCAGTACTTC. The chain combines TRBV7-6 with TRBJ2-7, with a tentative D call TRBD2 (6 bases). Germline V gene sequence: CDR1 SGHVS, CDR2 FNYEAQ. This CDR3 has 12 residues.

This clonotype has more than one count but fewer than ten. A much more abundant neighbour one base away suggests this may be a read error. This chain links TRBV7-9 with TRBJ1-5; 7 nucleotides line up with TRBD1. CDR1 SEHNR and CDR2 FQNEAQ come from the germline V gene (reference sequence). The CDR3 runs 15 residues. The CDR3 region is CASGLATGSNQPQHF. The CDR3 bases are TGTGCCAGCGGCTTAGCGACAGGGAGCAATCAGCCCCAGCATTTT.

This clonotype was detected once. A single base separates this from a much larger clone, so it may be a read error. The rearrangement links TRBV20-1 to TRBJ2-2; D is perhaps TRBD2 (5 bases). The CDR3 length is 13 residues. CDR1 DFQATT and CDR2 SNEGSKA come from the germline V gene (reference sequence). The CDR3 DNA reads TGCAGTGCTAGTGCGTCGAACACCGGGGAGCTGTTGTTT. Translating it yields CSASASNTGELLF.

The chain uses TRBV15 and TRBJ1-5, with 7 bases aligning to TRBD1. This CDR3 comprises 15 residues. Germline V gene sequence: CDR1 LNHNV, CDR2 YYDKDF (reference sequence). The J segment lost 4 bases and the V segment lost 2 bases, leaving 5 bases of the junction unmatched. The DNA of the CDR3 is TGTGCCACCAGCAGAACGACAGGGAAAAATCAGCCCCAGCATTTT. Translated, it gives CATSRTTGKNQPQHF.

This clonotype has a count of ten or more. The chain is built from TRBV20-1 and TRBJ2-2, with a tentative D call TRBD2 (6 bases). Trimming took off 3 bases at V and 12 bases at J, with 20 bases between the two ends. This CDR3 comprises 14 residues. The germline V gene encodes CDR1 DFQATT and CDR2 SNEGSKA (reference sequence). DNA of the CDR3: TGCAGTGCTAGTTCGGGAGTCAAACCGGGGAAGCTGTTTTTT. This translates into CSASSGVKPGKLFF.

The V and J genes are TRBV5-1 and TRBJ2-3; D not resolved. The CDR3 loop spans 12 amino acids. Germline assignment: CDR1 SGHRS and CDR2 YFSETQ. V dropped 7 bases and J dropped 4 bases, with 10 bases sitting between them. The CDR3 region is CASGVDSDTQYF. DNA of the CDR3: TGCGCCAGCGGAGTAGATTCAGATACGCAGTATTTT.

In its sample, this clonotype was seen once. The genes are TRBV10-3 and TRBJ2-5; D is possibly TRBD1 (6 bases). CDR3 length equals 13 residues. From germline, CDR1 is ENHRY and CDR2 SYGVKD. The V end was cut by 4 bases, the J end by 4 bases, with 10 bases between. CDR3 in amino acids: CAISGQGRETQYF. Written as DNA, the CDR3 is TGTGCCATCAGTGGGCAGGGGCGAGAGACCCAGTACTTC.

The V call is TRBV10-1, the J call TRBJ1-2; D is ambiguous. The CDR3 has 13 amino acids. V was clipped by 0 bases and J by 6 bases, with 8 bases between them. From germline, CDR1 is WNHNN and CDR2 SYGVQD (reference sequence). The CDR3 reads CASSESRMDGYTF. In nucleotides, the CDR3 is TGCGCCAGCAGTGAGTCGAGAATGGATGGCTACACCTTC.

This chain links TRBV7-3 with TRBJ1-1; TRBD1 might be the D (6 bases). V was cut by 5 bases and J by 10 bases, with 14 bases left in between. Germline V gene sequence: CDR1 SGHTA, CDR2 FQGTGA. The CDR3 has 12 amino acids. This CDR3 reads CASSPEGDPAFF. CDR3 nucleotides: TGTGCCAGCAGCCCCGAGGGGGATCCAGCTTTCTTT.

This clonotype was found a few times. This sequence joins TRBV10-3 and TRBJ2-3, with 8 bases matching TRBD2. This CDR3 spans 15 amino acids. After removal of 3 bases from V and 3 bases from J, the junction contained 5 bases not matched to a gene. From germline, CDR1 is ENHRY and CDR2 SYGVKD. The CDR3: CAISDGSGTTDTQYF. DNA of the CDR3: TGTGCCATCAGTGATGGTAGCGGGACAACAGATACGCAGTATTTT.

CDR3 DNA sequence: TGTGCCAGTAGTACCGGGACAGGGAAGAAAAATCAGCCCCAGCATTTT. Its translation is CASSTGTGKKNQPQHF. The rearrangement joins TRBV19 to TRBJ1-5; 9 nucleotides line up with TRBD1. There are 16 residues in the CDR3. Germline values: CDR1 LNHDA, CDR2 SQIVND (reference sequence). Trimming took 4 bases from V and 4 from J; bases not matched to a gene: 8.

The chain combines TRBV9 with TRBJ2-2, with 12 positions matching TRBD2. CDR1 is SGDLS and CDR2 is YYNGEE in the germline V gene. The CDR3 loop spans 17 amino acids. The J segment lost 1 base and the V segment lost 5 bases, leaving 6 bases of the junction unmatched. The CDR3 nucleotides read TGTGCCAGCAGTTCCCTAGCGGGGGGGGAGAACACCGGGGAGCTGTTTTTT. Translation: CASSSLAGGENTGELFF.

This clonotype was seen a handful of times. The genes are TRBV14 and TRBJ1-6; D not resolved. CDR1 and CDR2 (germline): SGHDN, FVKESK. Trimming shortened V by 0 bases and J by 13 bases, and 7 bases separated the two germline ends. This CDR3 is 12 amino acids long. DNA for the CDR3: TGTGCCAGCAGCCAAGAAGGAGGGCCCCTCCACTTT. As protein: CASSQEGGPLHF.

This clonotype was found many times. CDR3: CASSLEGGLHPTGELFF. As DNA, the CDR3 is TGTGCCAGCAGCTTAGAGGGGGGACTACACCCCACCGGGGAGCTGTTTTTT. The chain joins TRBV7-9 to TRBJ2-2; a possible D gene is TRBD2 (7 bases). The CDR3 is made up of 17 amino acids. Trimming cost V 1 base and J 4 bases, with 16 bases left between them. The germline CDR1 and CDR2 sequences are SEHNR and FQNEAQ (reference sequence).

The chain has TRBV5-1 and TRBJ2-2, with 7 positions matching TRBD1. CDR1 and CDR2 from the germline V gene are SGHRS and YFSETQ. CDR3 length: 11 residues. Germline trimming cut 0 bases from V and 16 bases from J; bases unmatched to any gene: 3. The CDR3 nucleotides read TGCGCCAGCAGCTTGGTCGGGGACAGGTTTTTT. Amino acids: CASSLVGDRFF. The variable domain in full, with the rest retrieved from reference TRBV5-1 and TRBJ2-2, is KAGVTQTPRYLIKTRGQQVTLSCSPISGHRSVSWYQQTPGQGLQFLFEYFSETQRNKGNFPGRFSGRQFSNSRSEMNVSTLELGDSALYLCASSLVGDRFFGEGSRLTVL.